The 15 T cell receptor beta chains below all came from one sample that was sequenced in a study of blood T cell repertoires in COVID-19. Profiled with immunoSEQ multiplex PCR; TCRdb holds only in-frame clones, not every one. This sample yields approximately 31,000 clones, of which approximately 91% are seen a single time; around 14% belongs to the top ten. Sequenced: peripheral blood. The source is a man between 65 and 79 years old with active COVID-19.

The V call is TRBV7-2, the J call TRBJ2-5; 8 bases align to TRBD2. The germline gives CDR1 SGHTA, CDR2 FQGNSA. This CDR3 is 14 amino acids long. Trimming removed 5 bases from V and 4 bases from J; junction bases left unmatched: 6. Here the CDR3 reads CASSPAGDRETQYF. The CDR3 DNA reads TGTGCCAGCAGCCCAGCGGGAGATCGAGAGACCCAGTACTTC.

The chain employs TRBV7-9 and TRBJ1-1; TRBD1 matches at 9 bases. The CDR3 spans 14 residues. The V gene end was trimmed by 5 bases and the J gene end by 3 bases; junction bases not matched to a gene: 4. CDR1 SEHNR and CDR2 FQNEAQ come from the germline V gene (reference sequence). This CDR3 reads CASSVGQGYTEAFF. Here the CDR3 DNA reads TGTGCCAGCAGCGTAGGACAGGGGTACACTGAAGCTTTCTTT.

The V gene is TRBV24-1, the J gene TRBJ2-3, with 10 nucleotides matching TRBD1. Trimming at V came to 4 bases and at J to 4 bases, leaving 7 bases not matched to a gene. Germline CDR1 is KGHDR and CDR2 is SFDVKD. The CDR3 consists of 16 residues. CDR3 region: CATSEKGQGKSDTQYF. The CDR3, as DNA: TGTGCCACCAGTGAGAAGGGACAGGGGAAATCAGATACGCAGTATTTT.

The gene calls are TRBV5-1 and TRBJ2-7, with a possible D match to TRBD1 (5 bases). With 7 bases removed from V and 2 bases from J, the gap between germline ends came to 13 bases. CDR1 and CDR2 from the germline V gene are SGHRS and YFSETQ. The CDR3 totals 13 residues. The CDR3 DNA is TGCGCCAGCTCCCCAGGGTTCCCCTACGAGCAGTACTTC. This encodes CASSPGFPYEQYF.

V and J are TRBV28 and TRBJ1-2; 8 bases are shared with TRBD1. Germline-derived CDR1 and CDR2 are MDHEN and SYDVKM. There are 14 residues in the CDR3. With V trimmed by 3 bases and J by 4 bases, 4 bases remained unmatched. The CDR3 protein is CASSFPGQAYGYTF. The CDR3 DNA reads as TGTGCCAGCAGTTTCCCGGGACAGGCCTATGGCTACACCTTC.

This sequence joins TRBV3-1 (or the pseudogene TRBV3-2) and TRBJ2-2, with TRBD1 matching over 7 bases. Germline CDR1 reads LGHDT; CDR2 reads YNNKEL (reference sequence). The CDR3 is 17 amino acids. V dropped 2 bases and J dropped 1; count of bases not matched to a gene: 7. This chain's CDR3 is CASSQPRTGMNTGELFF. DNA for the CDR3: TGTGCCAGCAGCCAACCCCGGACAGGAATGAACACCGGGGAGCTGTTTTTT.

This rearrangement joins TRBV7-3 to TRBJ1-2; the D gene is possibly TRBD1 (5 bases). The V and J ends lost 5 bases and 1 base respectively, with 20 bases between them. The germline V gene encodes CDR1 SGHTA and CDR2 FQGTGA. CDR3 size: 17 residues. The CDR3 region is CASSPSGRGGGNYGYTF. CDR3 sequence (DNA): TGTGCCAGCAGCCCCTCGGGGAGGGGAGGCGGTAACTATGGCTACACCTTC.

The V and J genes are TRBV5-1 and TRBJ1-2; D is perhaps TRBD1 (5 bases). There are 14 residues in the CDR3. Deletions cut 0 bases from V and 5 bases from J, with 11 bases between. CDR1 is SGHRS and CDR2 is YFSETQ in the germline V gene. The DNA for the CDR3 is TGCGCCAGCAGCTTGGCCGGGGGGTTATATGGCTACACCTTC. Amino acid sequence: CASSLAGGLYGYTF. Full variable domain (outside the CDR3, taken from reference TRBV5-1 and TRBJ1-2): KAGVTQTPRYLIKTRGQQVTLSCSPISGHRSVSWYQQTPGQGLQFLFEYFSETQRNKGNFPGRFSGRQFSNSRSEMNVSTLELGDSALYLCASSLAGGLYGYTFGSGTRLTVV.

This sequence joins TRBV5-8 and TRBJ2-2, with D unresolved. Between the trimmed V and J ends, which lost 1 base and 4 bases, there was a span of 5 bases. CDR3 length: 13 residues. The V gene's germline CDR1 is SGHTS and CDR2 YDEGEE. The CDR3 loop is CASSLTVTGELFF. CDR3 nucleotide sequence: TGTGCCAGCAGCTTGACAGTCACCGGGGAGCTGTTTTTT.

This rearrangement joins TRBV10-3 to TRBJ1-5; D is unclear. The CDR3 spans 12 residues. Between the trimmed V and J ends, which lost 4 bases and 13 bases, there was a span of 14 bases. Germline CDR1 reads ENHRY; CDR2 reads SYGVKD. The CDR3 DNA is TGTGCCATCAGTGCCCAGAGAGGATCTCAGCATTTT. This gives the protein CAISAQRGSQHF.

The chain links TRBV29-1 to TRBJ2-3, with TRBD1 as a possible D gene (5 bases). Germline V gene lookup returns CDR1 SQVTM and CDR2 ANQGSEA. Deletions cut 3 bases from V and 1 base from J, with 11 bases between. This CDR3 is built from 14 residues. The CDR3 spells CSVDSPQGTDTQYF. CDR3 DNA sequence: TGCAGCGTTGATTCCCCACAGGGCACAGATACGCAGTATTTT.

V and J are TRBV4-1 and TRBJ2-5, with a possible D match to TRBD1 (5 bases). Trimming left V 0 bases short and J 5 bases short, with 13 bases between. CDR3 length: 15 amino acids. Germline values: CDR1 MGHRA, CDR2 YSYEKL. The CDR3 bases are TGCGCCAGCAGCCAAGAGGCAGGGTCCAAGGAGACCCAGTACTTC. Protein product: CASSQEAGSKETQYF.

The chain carries TRBV7-2 and TRBJ2-7; TRBD1 might be the D (5 bases). The V gene lost 0 bases and the J gene lost 0 bases, with 9 bases spanning the gap. Germline V CDR1 and CDR2: SGHTA, FQGNSA. The CDR3 totals 15 residues. CDR3 in amino acids: CASSLARQSSYEQYF. The CDR3, as DNA: TGTGCCAGCAGCTTAGCCCGACAGAGCTCCTACGAGCAGTACTTC.

J is TRBJ2-3 and V is TRBV12-3 or TRBV12-4; D is perhaps TRBD2 (5 bases). The CDR3 length is 13 residues. The V end was cut by 3 bases, the J end by 6 bases, with 10 bases between. DNA for the CDR3: TGTGCCAGCAGTTTGTGGGAGCCCGATACGCAGTATTTT. Translation: CASSLWEPDTQYF.

The chain is built from TRBV4-1 and TRBJ2-1; 11 bases align to TRBD2. J gave up 5 bases and V 4 bases, and 7 bases lay outside the gene matches. This CDR3 region has 16 residues. Germline CDR1 and CDR2: MGHRA and YSYEKL. The CDR3 reads CASSRSGTSGDNEQFF. CDR3 coding DNA: TGCGCCAGCAGCCGGTCCGGGACTAGCGGAGACAATGAGCAGTTCTTC.